This T cell receptor (beta chain) was documented in a study of blood T cells in healthy people across ages. As for the study in general: About one barcoded beta molecule per two T cells was captured by template switching.

The germline V gene encodes CDR1 SGHTA and CDR2 FQGNSA. The CDR3 consists of 14 residues. With respect to this clonotype: The target antigen is unknown.

Study-wide results and caveats: The study regarded diversity estimates from one million T cells as underestimates.

Primers used in a second PCR of about 7 to 11 cycles were a sample-barcoded 5' primer and a J-beta primer mix. From the 5' RACE reads, TCRdb called clonotypes with MiXCR, one entry per CDR3 protein. The repertoire holds about 630,000 distinct CDR3 sequences, with under 25% as singletons. The V call is TRBV7-2, the J call TRBJ2-5, with TRBD2 as a possible D gene (5 bases). The DNA end is a closer match to TRBJ2-1, so the J assignment may be wrong. This sequence originates from an older man in good health. Sequencing was carried out using blood. The CDR3 DNA is TGTGCCAGCAGCTTAGCGAGTGGGGAGAATGAGCAGTTCTTC. Protein: CASSLASGENEQFF.